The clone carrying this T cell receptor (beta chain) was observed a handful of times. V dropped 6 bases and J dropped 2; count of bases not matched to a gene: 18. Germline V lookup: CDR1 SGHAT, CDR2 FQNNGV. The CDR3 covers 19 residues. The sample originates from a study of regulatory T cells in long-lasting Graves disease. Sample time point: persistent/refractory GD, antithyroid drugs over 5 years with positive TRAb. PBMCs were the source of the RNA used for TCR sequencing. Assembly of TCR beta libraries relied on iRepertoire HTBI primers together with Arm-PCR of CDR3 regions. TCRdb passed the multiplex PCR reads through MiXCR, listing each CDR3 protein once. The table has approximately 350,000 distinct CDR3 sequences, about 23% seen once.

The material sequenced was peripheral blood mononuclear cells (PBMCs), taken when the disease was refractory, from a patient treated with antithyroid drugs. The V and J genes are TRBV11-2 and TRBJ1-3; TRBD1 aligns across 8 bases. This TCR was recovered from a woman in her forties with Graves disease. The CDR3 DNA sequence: TGTGCCAGCAGGCTAATCGGACAGGGAGGGCCTTTAACTGGAAACACCATATATTTT. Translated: CASRLIGQGGPLTGNTIYF.